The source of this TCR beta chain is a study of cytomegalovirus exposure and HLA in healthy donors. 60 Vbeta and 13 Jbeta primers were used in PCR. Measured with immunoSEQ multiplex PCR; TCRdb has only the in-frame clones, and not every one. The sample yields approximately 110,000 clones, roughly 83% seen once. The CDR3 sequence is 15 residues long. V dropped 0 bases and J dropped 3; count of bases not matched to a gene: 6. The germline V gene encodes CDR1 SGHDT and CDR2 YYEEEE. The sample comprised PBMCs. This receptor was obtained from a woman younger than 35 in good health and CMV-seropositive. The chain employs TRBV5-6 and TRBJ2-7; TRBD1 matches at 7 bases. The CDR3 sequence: CASSLAPTGNYEQYF. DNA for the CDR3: TGTGCCAGCAGCTTGGCCCCGACAGGGAACTACGAGCAGTACTTC.